This T cell receptor beta chain was sequenced during a study of blood T cell repertoires in COVID-19. Overall study: Material from acute and convalescent COVID-19 was sourced from the United States, Italy and Spain. PBMCs, B-cell-depleted T cells, or T cells were the source of the cDNA or gDNA that made up the material.

Original handling: Reference gene primers were amplified, and this amplification served to estimate nucleated cell counts. Using immunoSEQ multiplex PCR, the repertoire was profiled, and TCRdb retains in-frame clones only, with some absent. The DNA gave D and trimming, while V, J and clone size come from that table. The sample lists roughly 80,000 clones; about 85% were seen once. The germline CDR1 and CDR2 sequences are MGHDK and SYGVNS. The V and J ends lost 4 bases and 0 bases respectively, with 9 bases between them. The CDR3 length is 14 residues. Material for sequencing was peripheral blood. V usage is TRBV25-1 and J usage is TRBJ1-1, with TRBD1 as a possible D gene (6 bases). The TCR comes from a human donor in a cohort sampled during active COVID-19. The CDR3, as DNA: TGTGCCAGCAGTGGTACAGGGTTGAACACTGAAGCTTTCTTT. It yields the protein CASSGTGLNTEAFF. The full variable domain, rest sourced from reference TRBV25-1 and TRBJ1-1, is EADIYQTPRYLVIGTGKKITLECSQTMGHDKMYWYQQDPGMELHLIHYSYGVNSTEKGDLSSESTVSRIRTEHFPLTLESARPSHTSQYLCASSGTGLNTEAFFGQGTRLTVV.